A selection of T cell receptor beta chains follows, all from one sample in a study of T cell clones after liver transplantation. Measured with immunoSEQ multiplex PCR; TCRdb has only the in-frame clones, and not every one. Found here are about 8,900 clones, 72% of them singletons; the top ten hold roughly 22%. The starting material was CD8+ T cells from blood, obtained at the approximately 16-month timepoint. The receptors shown here come from a human patient who received a liver transplant. Some T cells here may be from the graft donor. CDR3s leave out the opening cysteine and the closing phenylalanine or tryptophan. The size of a clone is reported for some rows only, either as once, few or many, or as a class for expanded clones.

V gene	clone size	J gene	CDR3 protein
TRBV29-1	-	TRBJ1-2	SVLLAPIPNYGYT
TRBV6-6	once	TRBJ1-2	ASSRIRQTVNYGYT
TRBV7-9	-	TRBJ2-5	ASSFQTGGQETQY
TRBV4-3	once	TRBJ1-1	ASSQVTGKNTEAF
TRBV4-1	few	TRBJ2-7	ASSQGNPPYEQY
TRBV10-3	-	TRBJ2-2	AISESGELF
TRBV6-1	few	TRBJ1-5	ASSEEGSNQPQH
TRBV9	-	TRBJ1-2	ASSVGTHGTNYGYT
TRBV7-6	-	TRBJ2-1	ASSLVSSGKNNEQF
TRBV25-1	-	TRBJ2-7	ASSTGTGRDEQY
TRBV23-1	-	TRBJ1-3	ASSQLEGHGNTIY